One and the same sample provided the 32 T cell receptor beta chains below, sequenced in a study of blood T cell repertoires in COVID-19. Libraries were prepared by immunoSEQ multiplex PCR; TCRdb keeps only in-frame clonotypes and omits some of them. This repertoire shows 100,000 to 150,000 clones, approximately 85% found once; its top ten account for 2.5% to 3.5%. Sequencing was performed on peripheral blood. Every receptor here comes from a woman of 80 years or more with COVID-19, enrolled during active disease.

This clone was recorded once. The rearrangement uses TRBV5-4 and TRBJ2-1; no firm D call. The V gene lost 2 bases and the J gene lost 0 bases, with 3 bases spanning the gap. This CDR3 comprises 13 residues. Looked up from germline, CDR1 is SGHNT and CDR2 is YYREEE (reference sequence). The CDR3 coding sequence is TGTGCCAGCAGCTTTCACTCCTACAATGAGCAGTTCTTC. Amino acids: CASSFHSYNEQFF.

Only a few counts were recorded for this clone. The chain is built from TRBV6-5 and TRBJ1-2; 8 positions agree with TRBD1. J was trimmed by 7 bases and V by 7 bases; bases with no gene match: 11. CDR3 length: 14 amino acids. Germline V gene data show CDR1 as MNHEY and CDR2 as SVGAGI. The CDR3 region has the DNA TGTGCCAGCAAACTTAATCAGGGGGCTCGTGGCTACACCTTC. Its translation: CASKLNQGARGYTF.

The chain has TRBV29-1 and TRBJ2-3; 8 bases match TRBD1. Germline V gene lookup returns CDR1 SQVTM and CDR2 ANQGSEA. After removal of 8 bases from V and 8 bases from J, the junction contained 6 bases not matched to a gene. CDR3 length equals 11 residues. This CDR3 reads CSTQGAGTQYF. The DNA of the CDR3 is TGCAGCACCCAGGGGGCGGGTACGCAGTATTTT.

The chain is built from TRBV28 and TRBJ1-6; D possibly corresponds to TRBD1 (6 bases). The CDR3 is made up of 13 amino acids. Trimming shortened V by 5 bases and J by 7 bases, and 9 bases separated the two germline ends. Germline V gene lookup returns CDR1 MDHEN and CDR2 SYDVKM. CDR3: CASSPGQNSPLHF. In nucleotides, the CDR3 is TGTGCCAGCAGTCCAGGACAGAATTCACCCCTCCACTTT.

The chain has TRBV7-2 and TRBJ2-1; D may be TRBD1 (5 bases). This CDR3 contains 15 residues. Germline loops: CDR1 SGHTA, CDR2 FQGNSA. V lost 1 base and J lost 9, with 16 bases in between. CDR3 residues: CASSLEVRATSEQFF. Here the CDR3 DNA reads TGTGCCAGCAGCTTAGAAGTCAGGGCGACCAGTGAGCAGTTCTTC.

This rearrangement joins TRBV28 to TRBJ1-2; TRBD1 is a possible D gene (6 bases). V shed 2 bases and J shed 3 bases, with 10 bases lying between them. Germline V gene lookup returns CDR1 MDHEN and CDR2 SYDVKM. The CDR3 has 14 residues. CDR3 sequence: CASSLDWTDYGYTF. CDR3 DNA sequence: TGTGCCAGCAGTTTAGATTGGACAGACTATGGCTACACCTTC.

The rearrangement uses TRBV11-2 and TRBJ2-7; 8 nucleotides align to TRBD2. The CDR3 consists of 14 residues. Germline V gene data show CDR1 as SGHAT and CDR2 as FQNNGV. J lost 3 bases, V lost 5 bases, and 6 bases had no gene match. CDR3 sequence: CASSVSSGSYEQYF. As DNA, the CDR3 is TGTGCCAGCAGCGTTTCGAGCGGGAGCTACGAGCAGTACTTC.

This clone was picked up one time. CDR3 nucleotide sequence: TGTGCCAGCAGCCAAATCCTCGGTGAGCAGTTCTTC. Encoded protein: CASSQILGEQFF. The chain links TRBV14 to TRBJ2-1; D remains unclear. The CDR3 extends over 12 amino acids. Between the trimmed V and J ends, which lost 2 bases and 9 bases, there was a span of 8 bases. Germline CDR1 is SGHDN and CDR2 is FVKESK.

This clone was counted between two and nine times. Written as DNA, the CDR3 is TGTGCCAGTAGTTGGGGGACAGGGGATGGCTACACCTTC. Translating gives CASSWGTGDGYTF. The V gene is TRBV19, the J gene TRBJ1-2, with 10 bases matching TRBD1. The germline V gene encodes CDR1 LNHDA and CDR2 SQIVND (reference sequence). V dropped 5 bases and J dropped 6; count of bases not matched to a gene: 3. This CDR3 is 13 amino acids long.

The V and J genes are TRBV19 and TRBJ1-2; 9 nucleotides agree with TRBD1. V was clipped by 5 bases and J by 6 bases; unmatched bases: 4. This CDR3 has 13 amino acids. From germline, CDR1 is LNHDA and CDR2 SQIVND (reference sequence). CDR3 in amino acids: CASSVGTGNGYTF. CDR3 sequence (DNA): TGTGCCAGTAGTGTCGGGACAGGGAATGGCTACACCTTC.

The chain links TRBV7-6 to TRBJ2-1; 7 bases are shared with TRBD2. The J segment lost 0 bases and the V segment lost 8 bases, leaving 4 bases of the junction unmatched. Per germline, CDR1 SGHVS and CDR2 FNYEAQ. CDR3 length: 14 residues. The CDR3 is CASQRTSSYNEQFF. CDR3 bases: TGTGCCAGCCAGAGGACTAGCTCCTACAATGAGCAGTTCTTC.

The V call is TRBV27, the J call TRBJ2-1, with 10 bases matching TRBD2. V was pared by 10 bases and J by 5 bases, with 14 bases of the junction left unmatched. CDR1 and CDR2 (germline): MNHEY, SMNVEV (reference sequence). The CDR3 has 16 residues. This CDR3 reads CATSRLAGAVDNEQFF. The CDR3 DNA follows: TGTGCCACCAGCCGGCTAGCGGGAGCGGTCGACAATGAGCAGTTCTTC.

The CDR3 nucleotides are TGTGCCAGCTCACCCCTGGGACAGGGTGTAAACACCGGGGAGCTGTTTTTT. This encodes CASSPLGQGVNTGELFF. V gene TRBV18 combines with J gene TRBJ2-2; 9 positions agree with TRBD1. V dropped 3 bases and J dropped 2; count of bases not matched to a gene: 7. The germline V gene encodes CDR1 KGHSH and CDR2 LQKENI. The CDR3 sequence is 17 residues long.

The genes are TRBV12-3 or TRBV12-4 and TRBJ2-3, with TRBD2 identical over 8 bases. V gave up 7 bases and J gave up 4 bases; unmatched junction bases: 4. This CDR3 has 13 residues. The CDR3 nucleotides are TGTGCCAGCACCCCGGGGGGGGCAGATACGCAGTATTTT. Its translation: CASTPGGADTQYF.

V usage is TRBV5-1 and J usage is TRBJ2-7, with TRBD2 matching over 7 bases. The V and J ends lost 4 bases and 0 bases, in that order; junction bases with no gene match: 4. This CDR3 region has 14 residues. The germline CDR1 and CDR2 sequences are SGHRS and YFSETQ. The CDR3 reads CASSPLASSYEQYF. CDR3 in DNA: TGCGCCAGCAGCCCACTAGCGAGCTCCTACGAGCAGTACTTC.

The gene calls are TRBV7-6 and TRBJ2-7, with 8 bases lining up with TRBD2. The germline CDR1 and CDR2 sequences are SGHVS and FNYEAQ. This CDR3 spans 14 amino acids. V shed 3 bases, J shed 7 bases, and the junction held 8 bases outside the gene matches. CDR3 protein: CASSLPSGGSEQYF. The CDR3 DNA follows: TGTGCCAGCAGCTTGCCCAGCGGGGGATCTGAGCAGTACTTC. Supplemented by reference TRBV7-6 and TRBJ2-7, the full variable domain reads GAGVSQSPRYKVTKRGQDVALRCDPISGHVSLYWYRQALGQGPEFLTYFNYEAQQDKSGLPNDRFSAERPEGSISTLTIQRTEQRDSAMYRCASSLPSGGSEQYFGPGTRLTVT.

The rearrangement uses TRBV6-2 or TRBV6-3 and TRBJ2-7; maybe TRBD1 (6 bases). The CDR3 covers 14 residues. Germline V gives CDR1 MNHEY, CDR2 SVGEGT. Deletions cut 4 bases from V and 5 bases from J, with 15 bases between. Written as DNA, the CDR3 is TGTGCCAGCAGTTTGACAGGCGGATTGAACGAGCAGTACTTC. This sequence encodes CASSLTGGLNEQYF.

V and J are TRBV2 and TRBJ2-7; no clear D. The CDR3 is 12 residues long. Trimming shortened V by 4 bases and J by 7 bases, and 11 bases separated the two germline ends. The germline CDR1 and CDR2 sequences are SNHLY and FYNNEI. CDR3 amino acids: CASSVSVREQYF. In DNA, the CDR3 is TGTGCCAGCAGTGTTAGTGTGCGTGAGCAGTACTTC.

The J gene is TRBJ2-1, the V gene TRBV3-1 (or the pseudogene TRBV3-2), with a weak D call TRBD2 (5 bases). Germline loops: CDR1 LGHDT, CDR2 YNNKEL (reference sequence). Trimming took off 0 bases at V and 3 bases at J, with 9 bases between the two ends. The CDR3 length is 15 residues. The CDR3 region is CASSQDYSGYNEQFF. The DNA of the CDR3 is TGTGCCAGCAGCCAAGATTACAGCGGCTACAATGAGCAGTTCTTC.

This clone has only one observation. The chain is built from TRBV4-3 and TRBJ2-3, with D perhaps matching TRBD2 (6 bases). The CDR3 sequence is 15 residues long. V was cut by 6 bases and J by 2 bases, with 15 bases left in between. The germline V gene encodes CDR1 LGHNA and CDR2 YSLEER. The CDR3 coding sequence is TGCGCCAGCAGTCTTAGCGGTACCTACACAGATACGCAGTATTTT. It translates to CASSLSGTYTDTQYF.

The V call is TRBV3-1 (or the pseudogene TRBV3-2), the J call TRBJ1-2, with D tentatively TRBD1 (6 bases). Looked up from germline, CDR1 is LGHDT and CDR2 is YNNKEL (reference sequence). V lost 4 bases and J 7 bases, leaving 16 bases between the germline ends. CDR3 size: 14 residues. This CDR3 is CASSLGQPGRGYTF. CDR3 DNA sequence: TGTGCCAGCAGCCTAGGACAGCCCGGTCGTGGCTACACCTTC.

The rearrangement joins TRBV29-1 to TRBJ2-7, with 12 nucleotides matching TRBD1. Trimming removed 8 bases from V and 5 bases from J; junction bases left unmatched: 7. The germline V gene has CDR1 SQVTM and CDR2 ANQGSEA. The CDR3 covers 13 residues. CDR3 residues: CSIGTGGINEQYF. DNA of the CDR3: TGCAGCATCGGGACAGGGGGCATTAACGAGCAGTACTTC.

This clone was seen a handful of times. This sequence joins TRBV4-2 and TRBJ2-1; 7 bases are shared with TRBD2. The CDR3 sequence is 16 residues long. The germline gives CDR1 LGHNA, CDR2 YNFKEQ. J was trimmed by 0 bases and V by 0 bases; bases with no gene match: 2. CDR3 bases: TGTGCCAGCAGCCAAGACGGCGGGAGCTCCTACAATGAGCAGTTCTTC. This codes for CASSQDGGSSYNEQFF.

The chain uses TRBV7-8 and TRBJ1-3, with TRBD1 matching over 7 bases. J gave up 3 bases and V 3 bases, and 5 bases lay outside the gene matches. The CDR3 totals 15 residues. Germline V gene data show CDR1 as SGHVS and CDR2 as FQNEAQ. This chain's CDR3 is CASSFGPGGGNTIYF. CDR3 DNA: TGTGCCAGCAGCTTTGGTCCAGGGGGTGGAAACACCATATATTTT.

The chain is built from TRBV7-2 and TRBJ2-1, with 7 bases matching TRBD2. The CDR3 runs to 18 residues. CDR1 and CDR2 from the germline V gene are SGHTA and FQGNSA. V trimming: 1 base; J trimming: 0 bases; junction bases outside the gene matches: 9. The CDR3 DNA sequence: TGTGCCAGCAGCTTAGGAACTAGCGCAGATCCCTCCTACAATGAGCAGTTCTTC. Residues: CASSLGTSADPSYNEQFF.

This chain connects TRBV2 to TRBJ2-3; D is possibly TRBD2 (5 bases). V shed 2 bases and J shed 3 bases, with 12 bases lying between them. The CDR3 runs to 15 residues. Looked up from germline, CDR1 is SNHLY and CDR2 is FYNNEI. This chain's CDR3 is CASSERTRGTDTQYF. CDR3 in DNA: TGTGCCAGCAGTGAAAGGACCCGGGGAACAGATACGCAGTATTTT.

The CDR3 DNA is TGCGCCAGCAGTGAGTCGACGGTTAGACTAGCCAAAAACATTCAGTACTTC. This gives the protein CASSESTVRLAKNIQYF. The chain employs TRBV10-1 and TRBJ2-4; D call uncertain. The CDR3 consists of 17 residues. The V gene's germline CDR1 is WNHNN and CDR2 SYGVQD (reference sequence). Trimming shortened V by 0 bases and J by 0 bases, and 12 bases separated the two germline ends.

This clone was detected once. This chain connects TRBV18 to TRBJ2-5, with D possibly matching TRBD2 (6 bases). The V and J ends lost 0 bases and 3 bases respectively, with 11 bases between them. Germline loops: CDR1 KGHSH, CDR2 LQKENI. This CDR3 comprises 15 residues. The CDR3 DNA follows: TGTGCCAGCTCACCACCGGTGGAGGGCGAAGAGACCCAGTACTTC. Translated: CASSPPVEGEETQYF.

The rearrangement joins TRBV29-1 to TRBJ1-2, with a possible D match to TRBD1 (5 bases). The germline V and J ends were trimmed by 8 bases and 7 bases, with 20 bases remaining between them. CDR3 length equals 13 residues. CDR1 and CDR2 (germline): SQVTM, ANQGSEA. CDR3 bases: TGCAGCTCTGAAGTGGCAGGGTCTGGTGGCTACACCTTC. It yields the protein CSSEVAGSGGYTF.

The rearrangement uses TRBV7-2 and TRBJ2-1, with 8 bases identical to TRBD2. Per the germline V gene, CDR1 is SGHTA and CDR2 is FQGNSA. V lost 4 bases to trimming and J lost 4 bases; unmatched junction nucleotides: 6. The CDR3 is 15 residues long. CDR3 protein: CASSYGRAAYNEQFF. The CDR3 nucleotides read TGTGCCAGCAGCTACGGGAGGGCCGCTTACAATGAGCAGTTCTTC.

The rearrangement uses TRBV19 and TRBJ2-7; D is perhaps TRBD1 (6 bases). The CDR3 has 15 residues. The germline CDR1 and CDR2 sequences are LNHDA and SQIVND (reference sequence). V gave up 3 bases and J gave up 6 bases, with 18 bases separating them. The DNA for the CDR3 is TGTGCCAGTAGTATTGGGCAGGGGATTTTGGCCGAGCAGTACTTC. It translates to CASSIGQGILAEQYF.

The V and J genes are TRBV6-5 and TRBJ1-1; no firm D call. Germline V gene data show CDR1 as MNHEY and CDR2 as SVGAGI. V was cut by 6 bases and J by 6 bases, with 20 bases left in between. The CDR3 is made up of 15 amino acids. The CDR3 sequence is CASSVEPLKRAEAFF. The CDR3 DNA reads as TGTGCCAGCAGCGTAGAGCCCTTAAAGAGGGCTGAAGCTTTCTTT.